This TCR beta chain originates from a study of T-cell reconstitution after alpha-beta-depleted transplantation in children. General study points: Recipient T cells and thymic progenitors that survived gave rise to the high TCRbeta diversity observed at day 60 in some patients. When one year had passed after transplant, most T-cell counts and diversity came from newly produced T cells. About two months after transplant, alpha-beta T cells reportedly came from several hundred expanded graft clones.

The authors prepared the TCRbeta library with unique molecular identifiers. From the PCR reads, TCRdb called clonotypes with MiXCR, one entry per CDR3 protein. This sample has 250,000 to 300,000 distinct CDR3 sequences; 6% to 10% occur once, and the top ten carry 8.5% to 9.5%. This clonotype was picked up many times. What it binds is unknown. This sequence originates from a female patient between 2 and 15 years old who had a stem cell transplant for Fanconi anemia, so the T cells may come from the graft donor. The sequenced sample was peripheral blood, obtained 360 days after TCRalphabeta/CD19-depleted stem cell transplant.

The CDR3 nucleotides read TGTGCCAGCAGTTACTCGGGGCCCAGGGCTGAAGCTTTCTTT. It specifies CASSYSGPRAEAFF. The chain carries TRBV6-2 or TRBV6-3 and TRBJ1-1; a possible D gene is TRBD1 (5 bases). In germline, CDR1 is MNHEY, CDR2 SVGEGT. Trimming removed 0 bases from V and 6 bases from J, with 11 bases in between. The CDR3 consists of 14 residues.